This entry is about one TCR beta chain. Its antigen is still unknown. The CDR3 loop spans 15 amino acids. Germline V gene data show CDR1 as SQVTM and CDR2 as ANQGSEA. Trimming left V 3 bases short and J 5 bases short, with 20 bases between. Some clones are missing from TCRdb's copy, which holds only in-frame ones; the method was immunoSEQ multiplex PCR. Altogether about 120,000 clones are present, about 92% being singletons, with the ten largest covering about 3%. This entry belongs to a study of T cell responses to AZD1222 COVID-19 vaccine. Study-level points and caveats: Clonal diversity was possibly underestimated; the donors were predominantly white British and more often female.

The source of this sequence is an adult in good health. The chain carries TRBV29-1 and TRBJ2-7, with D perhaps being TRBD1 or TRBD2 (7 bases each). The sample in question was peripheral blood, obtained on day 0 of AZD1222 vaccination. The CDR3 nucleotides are TGCAGCGTTGACTCTACAGGGGCCCGGGGGGACGAGCAGTACTTC. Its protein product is CSVDSTGARGDEQYF.